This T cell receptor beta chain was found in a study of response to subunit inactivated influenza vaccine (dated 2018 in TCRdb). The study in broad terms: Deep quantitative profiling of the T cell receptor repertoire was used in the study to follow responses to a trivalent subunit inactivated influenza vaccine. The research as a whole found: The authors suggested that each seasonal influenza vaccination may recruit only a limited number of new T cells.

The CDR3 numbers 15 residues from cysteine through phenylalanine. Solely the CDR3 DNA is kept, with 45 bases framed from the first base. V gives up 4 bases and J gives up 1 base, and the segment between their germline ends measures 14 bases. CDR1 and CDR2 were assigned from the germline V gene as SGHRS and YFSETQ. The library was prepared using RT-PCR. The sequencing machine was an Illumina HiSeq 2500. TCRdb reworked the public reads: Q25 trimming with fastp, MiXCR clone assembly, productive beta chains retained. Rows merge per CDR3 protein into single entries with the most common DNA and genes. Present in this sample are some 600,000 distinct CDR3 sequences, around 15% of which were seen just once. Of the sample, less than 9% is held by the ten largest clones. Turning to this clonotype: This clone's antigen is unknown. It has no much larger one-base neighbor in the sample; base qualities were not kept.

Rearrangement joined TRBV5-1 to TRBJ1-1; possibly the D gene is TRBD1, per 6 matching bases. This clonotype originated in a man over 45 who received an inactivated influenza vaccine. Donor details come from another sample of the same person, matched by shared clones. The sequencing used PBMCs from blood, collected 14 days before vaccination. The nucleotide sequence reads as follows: TGCGCCAGCAGCAAAACCAGGGGAGGGAACACTGAAGCTTTCTTT. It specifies CASSKTRGGNTEAFF.